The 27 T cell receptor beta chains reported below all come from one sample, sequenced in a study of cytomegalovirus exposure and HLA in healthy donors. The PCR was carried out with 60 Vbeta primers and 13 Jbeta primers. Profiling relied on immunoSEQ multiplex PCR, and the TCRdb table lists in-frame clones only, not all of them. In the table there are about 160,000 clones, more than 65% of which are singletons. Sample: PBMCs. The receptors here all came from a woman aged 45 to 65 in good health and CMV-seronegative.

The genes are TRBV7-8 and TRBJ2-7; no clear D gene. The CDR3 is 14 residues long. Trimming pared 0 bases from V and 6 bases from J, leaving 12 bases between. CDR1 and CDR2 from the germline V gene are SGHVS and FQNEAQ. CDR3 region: CASSLALGGREQYF. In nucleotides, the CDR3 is TGTGCCAGCAGCTTAGCGCTCGGCGGCCGCGAGCAGTACTTC.

In nucleotides, the CDR3 is TGTGCCAGCAGCTTGGTGGCACTGTTTTTT. Translated: CASSLVALFF. The chain has TRBV5-8 and TRBJ1-4; no clear D gene. Germline assignment: CDR1 SGHTS and CDR2 YDEGEE. This CDR3 contains 10 residues. The V end was cut by 0 bases, the J end by 13 bases, with 4 bases between.

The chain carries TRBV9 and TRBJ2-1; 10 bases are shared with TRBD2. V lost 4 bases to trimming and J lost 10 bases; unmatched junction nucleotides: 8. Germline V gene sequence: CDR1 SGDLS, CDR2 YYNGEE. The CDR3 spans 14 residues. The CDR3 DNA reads TGTGCCAGCAGCTTCCCAGCGGGGGGGTCCGAGCAGTTCTTC. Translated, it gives CASSFPAGGSEQFF.

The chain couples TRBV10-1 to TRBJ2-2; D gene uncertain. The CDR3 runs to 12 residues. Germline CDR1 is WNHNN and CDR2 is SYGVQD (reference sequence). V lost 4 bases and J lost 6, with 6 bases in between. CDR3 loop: CASSGVAGELFF. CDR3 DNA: TGCGCCAGCAGTGGAGTTGCCGGGGAGCTGTTTTTT.

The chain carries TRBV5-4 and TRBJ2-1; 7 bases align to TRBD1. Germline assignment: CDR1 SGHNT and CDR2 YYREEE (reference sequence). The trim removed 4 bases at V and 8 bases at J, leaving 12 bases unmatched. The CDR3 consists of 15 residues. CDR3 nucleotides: TGTGCCAGCAGCCTTACTCAAACCGGGACAGATGAGCAGTTCTTC. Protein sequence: CASSLTQTGTDEQFF.

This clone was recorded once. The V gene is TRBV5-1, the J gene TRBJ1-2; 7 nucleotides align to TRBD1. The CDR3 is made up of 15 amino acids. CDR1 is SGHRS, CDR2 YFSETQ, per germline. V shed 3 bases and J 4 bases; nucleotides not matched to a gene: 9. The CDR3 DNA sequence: TGCGCCAGCAGCTCAGGGGACAGATCGCTCTATGGCTACACCTTC. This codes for CASSSGDRSLYGYTF.

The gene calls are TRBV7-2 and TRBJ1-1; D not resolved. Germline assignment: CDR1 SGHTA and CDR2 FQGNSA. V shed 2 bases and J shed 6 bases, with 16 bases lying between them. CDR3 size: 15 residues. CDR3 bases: TGTGCCAGCAGCTTACGGGGTACTTTTCGGGCTGAAGCTTTCTTT. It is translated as CASSLRGTFRAEAFF.

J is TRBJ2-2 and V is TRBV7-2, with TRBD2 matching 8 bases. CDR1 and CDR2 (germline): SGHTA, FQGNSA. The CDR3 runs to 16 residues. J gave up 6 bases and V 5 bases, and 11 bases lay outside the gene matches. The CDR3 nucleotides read TGTGCCAGCAGCCCGCACGGTGGGACTAGTTCCGGGGAGCTGTTTTTT. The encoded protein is CASSPHGGTSSGELFF.

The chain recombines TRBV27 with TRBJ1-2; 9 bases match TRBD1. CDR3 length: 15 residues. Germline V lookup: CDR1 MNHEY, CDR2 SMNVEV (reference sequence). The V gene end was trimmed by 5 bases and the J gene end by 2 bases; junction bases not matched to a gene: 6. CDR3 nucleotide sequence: TGTGCCAGCAGTACCCCCGGGACAGGGAACTATGGCTACACCTTC. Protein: CASSTPGTGNYGYTF.

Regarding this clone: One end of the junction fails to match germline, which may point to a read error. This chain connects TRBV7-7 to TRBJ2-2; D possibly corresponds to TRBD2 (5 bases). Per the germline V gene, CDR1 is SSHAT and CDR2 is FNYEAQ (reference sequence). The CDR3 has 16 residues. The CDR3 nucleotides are TGTGCTAGCAGCCATAAGAGGGCCCCAAACACCGGGGAGCTGTTTTTT. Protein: CASSHKRAPNTGELFF. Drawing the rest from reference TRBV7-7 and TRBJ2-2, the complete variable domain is GAGVSQSPRYKVTKRGQDVTLRCDPISSHATLYWYQQALGQGPEFLTYFNYEAQPDKSGLPSDRFSAERPEGSISTLTIQRTEQRDSAMYRCASSHKRAPNTGELFFGEGSRLTVL.

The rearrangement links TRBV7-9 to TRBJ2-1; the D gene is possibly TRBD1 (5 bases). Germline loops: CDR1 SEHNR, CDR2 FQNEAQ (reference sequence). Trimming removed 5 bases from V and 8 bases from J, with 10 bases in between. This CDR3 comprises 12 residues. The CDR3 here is CASSLTGHEQFF. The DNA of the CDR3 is TGTGCCAGCAGCCTCACAGGCCATGAGCAGTTCTTC.

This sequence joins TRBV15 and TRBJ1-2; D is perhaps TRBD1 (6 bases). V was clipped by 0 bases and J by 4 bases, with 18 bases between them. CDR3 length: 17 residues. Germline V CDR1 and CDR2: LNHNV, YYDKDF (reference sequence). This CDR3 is CATSRDGGSVGLYGYTF. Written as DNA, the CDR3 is TGTGCCACCAGCAGAGATGGGGGCAGTGTGGGCCTCTATGGCTACACCTTC.

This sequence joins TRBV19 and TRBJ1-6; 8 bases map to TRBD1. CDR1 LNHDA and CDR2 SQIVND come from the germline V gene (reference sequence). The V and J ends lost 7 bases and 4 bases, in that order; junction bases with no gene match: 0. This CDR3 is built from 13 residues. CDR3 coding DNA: TGTGCCAGTAACAGGGGGTATAATTCACCCCTCCACTTT. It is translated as CASNRGYNSPLHF.

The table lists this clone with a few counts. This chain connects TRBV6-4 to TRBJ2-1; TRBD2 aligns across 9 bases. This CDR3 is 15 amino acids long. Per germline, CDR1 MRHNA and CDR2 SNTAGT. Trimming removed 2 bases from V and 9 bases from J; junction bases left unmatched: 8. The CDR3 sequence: CASSDGAGGPGEQFF. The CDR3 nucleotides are TGTGCCAGCAGTGACGGGGCGGGAGGGCCAGGTGAGCAGTTCTTC.

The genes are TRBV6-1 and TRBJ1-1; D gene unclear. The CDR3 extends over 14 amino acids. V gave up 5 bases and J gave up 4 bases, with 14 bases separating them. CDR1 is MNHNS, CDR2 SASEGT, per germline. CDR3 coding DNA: TGTGCCAGCAGTATCGGAGTTGGCGGCACTGAAGCTTTCTTT. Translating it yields CASSIGVGGTEAFF.

The CDR3 reads CASSPWTGAPYGYTF. CDR3 in DNA: TGTGCCAGCTCACCCTGGACAGGAGCCCCTTATGGCTACACCTTC. The V gene is TRBV18, the J gene TRBJ1-2; 7 bases are shared with TRBD1. The V and J ends lost 3 bases and 5 bases, in that order; junction bases with no gene match: 9. This CDR3 has 15 amino acids. From germline, CDR1 is KGHSH and CDR2 LQKENI.

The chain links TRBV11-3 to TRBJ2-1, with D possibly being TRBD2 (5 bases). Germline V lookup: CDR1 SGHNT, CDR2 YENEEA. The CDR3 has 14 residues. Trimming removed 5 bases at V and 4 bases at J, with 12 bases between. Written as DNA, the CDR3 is TGTGCCAGCAGCCCATCAGGCGGGTACAATGAGCAGTTCTTC. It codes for CASSPSGGYNEQFF.

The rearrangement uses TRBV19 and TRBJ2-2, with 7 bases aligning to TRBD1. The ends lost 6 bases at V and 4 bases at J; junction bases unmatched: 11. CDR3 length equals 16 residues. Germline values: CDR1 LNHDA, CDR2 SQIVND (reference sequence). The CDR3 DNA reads TGTGCCAGTAGCGATCCCGGGACAGTTTTCACCGGGGAGCTGTTTTTT. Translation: CASSDPGTVFTGELFF.

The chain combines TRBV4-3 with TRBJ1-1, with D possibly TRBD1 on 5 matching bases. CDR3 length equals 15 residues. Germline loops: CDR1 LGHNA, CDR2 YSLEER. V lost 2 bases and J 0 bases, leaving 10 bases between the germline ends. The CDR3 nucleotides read TGCGCCAGCAGCCAACGGAAGACAGTGAACACTGAAGCTTTCTTT. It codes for CASSQRKTVNTEAFF.

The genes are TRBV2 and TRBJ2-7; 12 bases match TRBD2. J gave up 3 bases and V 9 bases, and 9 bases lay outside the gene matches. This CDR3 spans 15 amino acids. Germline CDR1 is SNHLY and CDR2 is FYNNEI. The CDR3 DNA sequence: TGTGCCAGACAAATACTAGCGGGGGGCTACTACGAGCAGTACTTC. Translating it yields CARQILAGGYYEQYF.

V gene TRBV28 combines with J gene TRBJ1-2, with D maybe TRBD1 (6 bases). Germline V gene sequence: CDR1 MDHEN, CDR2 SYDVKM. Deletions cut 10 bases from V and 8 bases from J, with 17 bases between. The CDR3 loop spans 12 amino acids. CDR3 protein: CATNVQGGGYTF. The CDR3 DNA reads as TGTGCCACCAATGTACAGGGCGGGGGCTACACCTTC.

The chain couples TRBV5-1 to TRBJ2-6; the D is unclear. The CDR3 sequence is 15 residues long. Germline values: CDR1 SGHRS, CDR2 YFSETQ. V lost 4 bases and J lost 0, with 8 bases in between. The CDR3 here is CASSIPFSGANVLTF. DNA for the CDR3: TGCGCCAGCAGCATCCCTTTCTCTGGGGCCAACGTCCTGACTTTC.

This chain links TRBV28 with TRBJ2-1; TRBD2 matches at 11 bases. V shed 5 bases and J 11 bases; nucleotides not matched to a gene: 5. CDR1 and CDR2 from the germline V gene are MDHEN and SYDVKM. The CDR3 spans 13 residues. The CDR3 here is CASSPGLAVKQFF. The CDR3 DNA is TGTGCCAGCAGTCCGGGACTAGCGGTTAAGCAGTTCTTC. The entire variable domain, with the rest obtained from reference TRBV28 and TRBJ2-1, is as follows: DVKVTQSSRYLVKRTGEKVFLECVQDMDHENMFWYRQDPGLGLRLIYFSYDVKMKEKGDIPEGYSVSREKKERFSLILESASTNQTSMYLCASSPGLAVKQFFGPGTRLTVL.

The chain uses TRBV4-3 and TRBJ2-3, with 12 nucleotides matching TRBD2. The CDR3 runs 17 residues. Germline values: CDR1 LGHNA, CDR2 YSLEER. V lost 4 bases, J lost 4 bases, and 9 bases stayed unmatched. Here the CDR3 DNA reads TGCGCCAGCAGCCGGACCTCTAGCGGGGGGGTCCCAGATACGCAGTATTTT. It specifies CASSRTSSGGVPDTQYF.

DNA for the CDR3: TGTGCCAGCAGTTTTGGGGACAGGGATAGACTTGGCTACACCTTC. Its protein product is CASSFGDRDRLGYTF. V is TRBV28 and J is TRBJ1-2; 9 nucleotides match TRBD1. CDR1 and CDR2 from the germline V gene are MDHEN and SYDVKM. V dropped 3 bases and J dropped 7; count of bases not matched to a gene: 9. The CDR3 sequence is 15 residues long.

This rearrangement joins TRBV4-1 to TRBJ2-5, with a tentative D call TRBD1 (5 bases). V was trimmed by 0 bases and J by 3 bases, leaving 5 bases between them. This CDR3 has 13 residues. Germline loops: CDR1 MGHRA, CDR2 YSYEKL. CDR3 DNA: TGCGCCAGCAGCCAAGACAGGGAAGAGACCCAGTACTTC. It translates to CASSQDREETQYF.

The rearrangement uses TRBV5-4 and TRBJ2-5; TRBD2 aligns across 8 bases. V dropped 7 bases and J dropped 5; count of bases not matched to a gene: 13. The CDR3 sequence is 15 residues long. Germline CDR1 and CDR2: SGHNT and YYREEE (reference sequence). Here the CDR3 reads CASSTGGGLVETQYF. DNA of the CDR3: TGTGCCAGCTCAACGGGGGGGGGATTAGTCGAGACCCAGTACTTC.